Here is one T cell receptor beta chain with its context. As yet, its antigen is unknown. Germline CDR1 reads LNHNV; CDR2 reads YYDKDF (reference sequence). The V gene lost 3 bases and the J gene lost 4 bases, with 12 bases spanning the gap. The CDR3 covers 14 residues. This specimen belongs to a study of T cell responses to AZD1222 COVID-19 vaccine. General observations from the study: When two AZD1222 doses had been given, Spike-specific TCR breadth and depth rose. Repertoires were collected only later (after the peak T cell response had occurred). Donors, mostly white British, included more females; clonal diversity was possibly underestimated.

Pooling covered second doses at about 4 or about 12 weeks. The assay was immunoSEQ multiplex PCR, and TCRdb's table has in-frame clones only and misses some. This table has 160,000 or so clones, around 87% appearing once. This chain links TRBV15 with TRBJ2-5; D unclear. The TCR sequence derives from an adult who received the AZD1222 COVID-19 vaccine. Here the sequenced sample was peripheral blood, taken 28 days after the second AZD1222 dose. CDR3 nucleotides: TGTGCCACCAGCAGTAAATCTAACGGAGAGACCCAGTACTTC. Translated: CATSSKSNGETQYF.